The present entry profiles one T cell receptor beta chain with its context. What it recognizes is unknown. Assay: immunoSEQ multiplex PCR; the TCRdb copy retains only in-frame clones and omits some. The data contain some 55,000 clones, about 88% of them singletons. This CDR3 is built from 13 residues. The V end was cut by 0 bases, the J end by 8 bases, with 10 bases between. Germline lookup yields CDR1 SGHTA and CDR2 FQGNSA. The record originates from a study of OX40 agonist ivuxolimab in advanced cancers. Study-wide background: Patients undergoing dose escalation presented with hepatocellular carcinoma, melanoma, renal cell or head and neck cancer. Whole-study results and caveats: Partial responders at 0.1-3.0 mg/kg showed near-lowest clonal expansion. CD8+ T cells showed, on average, more clonal expansion than CD4+ cells. Antigen specificity was not determined for the expanded peripheral T cells.

This clonotype was obtained from an adult with an advanced solid tumor such as melanoma, head and neck, liver or kidney cancer. The sequenced sample was CD4+ or CD8+ T cells sorted from blood, obtained in a trial of the OX40 agonist ivuxolimab. The chain combines TRBV7-2 with TRBJ1-1; D not resolved. The CDR3 DNA reads TGTGCCAGCAGCTTAGCAAGCGCGGACGAAGCTTTCTTT. This gives the protein CASSLASADEAFF.